These 27 T cell receptor beta chains were all obtained from the same sample, sequenced in a study of T cell responses to AZD1222 COVID-19 vaccine. Only in-frame clones appear in the TCRdb table, and some are missing; sequencing was by immunoSEQ multiplex PCR. In the table there are under 110,000 clones, about 87% of which are singletons. The sample in question was peripheral blood, obtained 28 days after the second AZD1222 dose. All receptors come from an adult who received the AZD1222 COVID-19 vaccine.

The chain joins TRBV4-1 to TRBJ1-1, with a weak D call TRBD1 (5 bases). Germline CDR1 is MGHRA and CDR2 is YSYEKL. The CDR3 consists of 14 residues. V dropped 3 bases and J dropped 1 base, with 9 bases sitting between them. CDR3 DNA: TGCGCCAGCAGCCAGGCCGACAGGAACACTGAAGCTTTCTTT. Amino acid sequence: CASSQADRNTEAFF.

This chain uses TRBV5-4 with TRBJ1-2; 8 bases line up with TRBD1. The CDR3 covers 17 residues. Germline V gives CDR1 SGHNT, CDR2 YYREEE (reference sequence). The V and J ends lost 6 bases and 4 bases, in that order; junction bases with no gene match: 17. As DNA, the CDR3 is TGTGCCAGCAACCCGACAGGGGCGGACCGCTTAGGCTATGGCTACACCTTC. This encodes CASNPTGADRLGYGYTF.

This clone appeared a single time. The chain has TRBV3-1 (or the pseudogene TRBV3-2) and TRBJ2-5; no reliable D call. Germline V gene lookup returns CDR1 LGHDT and CDR2 YNNKEL (reference sequence). V was shortened by 3 bases and J by 5 bases, with 16 bases between the two germline ends. The CDR3 sequence is 15 residues long. The CDR3, as DNA: TGTGCCAGCAGCCAGGAAACTGGCCGCCAGGAGACCCAGTACTTC. The encoded protein is CASSQETGRQETQYF.

This clone has just one count. This chain uses TRBV4-3 with TRBJ1-6; TRBD1 aligns across 9 bases. Germline V lookup: CDR1 LGHNA, CDR2 YSLEER. This CDR3 contains 15 residues. Germline trimming cut 8 bases from V and 6 bases from J; bases unmatched to any gene: 8. The CDR3, as DNA: TGCGCCAGCTCCGGAGACAGGGGGTTTAATTCACCCCTCCACTTT. It codes for CASSGDRGFNSPLHF.

V is TRBV18 and J is TRBJ1-5; unclear D gene. This CDR3 region has 16 residues. Germline V gene lookup returns CDR1 KGHSH and CDR2 LQKENI. Trimming removed 6 bases at V and 3 bases at J, with 18 bases between. The CDR3 nucleotides are TGTGCCAGCTCTCAAGAACTGACGAATCTCAATCAGCCCCAGCATTTT. It specifies CASSQELTNLNQPQHF.

CDR3 DNA: TGCGCCAGCAGCTTTGGGTCGGAAGGCAATGAGCAGTTCTTC. This encodes CASSFGSEGNEQFF. The chain employs TRBV5-1 and TRBJ2-1; D unresolved. The CDR3 extends over 14 amino acids. From germline, CDR1 is SGHRS and CDR2 YFSETQ. Trimming stripped 2 bases from V and 6 bases from J, with 12 bases between.

This clone was picked up a small number of times. The V and J genes are TRBV27 and TRBJ1-2; no firm D call. The CDR3 consists of 17 residues. Germline CDR1 MNHEY, CDR2 SMNVEV (reference sequence). The ends were cut back, 6 bases at V and 2 bases at J, with 22 bases in the middle. The CDR3 bases are TGTGCCAGCAGCCGTAACCCCCTCGGGGTAGGGAACTATGGCTACACCTTC. Translated: CASSRNPLGVGNYGYTF.

The chain links TRBV5-1 to TRBJ2-7, with D tentatively TRBD1 (6 bases). Germline values: CDR1 SGHRS, CDR2 YFSETQ. The CDR3 consists of 14 residues. V shed 1 base and J shed 3 bases, with 11 bases lying between them. CDR3 DNA sequence: TGCGCCAGCAGCTTGAGGGCAGGGGACTACGAGCAGTACTTC. Encoded protein: CASSLRAGDYEQYF.

The J gene is TRBJ2-7, the V gene TRBV5-1, with 9 bases that match TRBD2. Germline CDR1 and CDR2: SGHRS and YFSETQ. CDR3 length: 14 amino acids. J was trimmed by 3 bases and V by 4 bases; bases with no gene match: 5. CDR3 DNA: TGCGCCAGCAGCCCTAGCGGGGAGAACTACGAGCAGTACTTC. Translated, it gives CASSPSGENYEQYF.

The chain employs TRBV9 and TRBJ1-1, with a possible D match to TRBD1 (6 bases). The V end was cut by 1 base, the J end by 5 bases, with 12 bases between. CDR1 and CDR2 (germline): SGDLS, YYNGEE. The CDR3 runs to 14 residues. The DNA for the CDR3 is TGTGCCAGCAGCGTAATAACAGGGAGGACTGAAGCTTTCTTT. Its translation: CASSVITGRTEAFF. The variable domain in full, with the rest retrieved from reference TRBV9 and TRBJ1-1, is DSGVTQTPKHLITATGQRVTLRCSPRSGDLSVYWYQQSLDQGLQFLIQYYNGEERAKGNILERFSAQQFPDLHSELNLSSLELGDSALYFCASSVITGRTEAFFGQGTRLTVV.

The chain links TRBV28 to TRBJ2-4, with no clear D. Germline V gives CDR1 MDHEN, CDR2 SYDVKM. Trimming took 7 bases from V and 0 from J, leaving 4 bases between them. The CDR3 loop spans 12 amino acids. The CDR3 sequence: CASMGAKNIQYF. In DNA, the CDR3 is TGTGCCAGCATGGGAGCCAAAAACATTCAGTACTTC.

This rearrangement joins TRBV18 to TRBJ1-1; TRBD1 matches 8 bases. Unmatched junction bases numbered 9, after V lost 5 bases and J lost 4 bases. Germline assignment: CDR1 KGHSH and CDR2 LQKENI. The CDR3 extends over 15 amino acids. The CDR3 spells CASSSGQGRITEAFF. Written as DNA, the CDR3 is TGTGCCAGCTCATCTGGACAGGGCCGTATCACTGAAGCTTTCTTT.

This clone was counted once. V is TRBV29-1 and J is TRBJ2-3; D gene ambiguous. CDR1 and CDR2 (germline): SQVTM, ANQGSEA. The CDR3 runs to 13 residues. Trimming pared 7 bases from V and 4 bases from J, leaving 15 bases between. CDR3 region: CSARASPADTQYF. The CDR3 nucleotides are TGCAGCGCCCGGGCTTCCCCGGCAGATACGCAGTATTTT.

The V and J genes are TRBV13 and TRBJ2-7, with TRBD1 matching 8 bases. Looked up from germline, CDR1 is PRHDT and CDR2 is FYEKMQ (reference sequence). This CDR3 contains 14 residues. V dropped 0 bases and J dropped 5; count of bases not matched to a gene: 3. CDR3 sequence (DNA): TGTGCCAGCAGCTTAGGTGGACAGGGTGACGAGCAGTACTTC. This encodes CASSLGGQGDEQYF.

The rearrangement links TRBV21-1 to TRBJ2-7. TRBV21-1 is reported as a pseudogene. This CDR3 is 17 amino acids long. CDR3 sequence reads: CASSRVFLPGRGHEQYF. CDR3 DNA sequence: TGTGCCAGCAGTAGGGTATTTCTTCCTGGCCGGGGCCACGAGCAGTACTTC.

This clone appeared a few times. The J gene is TRBJ2-5, the V gene TRBV10-2; 7 positions match TRBD2. Trimming at V came to 3 bases and at J to 4 bases, leaving 8 bases not matched to a gene. This CDR3 spans 15 amino acids. Per germline, CDR1 WSHSY and CDR2 SAAADI. This CDR3 reads CASSDRIAGLETQYF. The CDR3 coding sequence is TGCGCCAGCAGTGATAGAATAGCGGGCTTAGAGACCCAGTACTTC.

The rearrangement joins TRBV9 to TRBJ2-7; 14 nucleotides align to TRBD2. CDR3 length: 15 amino acids. Germline CDR1 and CDR2: SGDLS and YYNGEE. V shed 2 bases, J shed 4 bases, and the junction held 2 bases outside the gene matches. CDR3 nucleotides: TGTGCCAGCAGCGTGACTAGCGGGGGGGCGTACGAGCAGTACTTC. This gives the protein CASSVTSGGAYEQYF.

The chain uses TRBV12-3 or TRBV12-4 and TRBJ1-4; D gene ambiguous. V lost 7 bases to trimming and J lost 8 bases, with 14 bases between them. This CDR3 spans 13 amino acids. The CDR3 coding sequence is TGTGCCAGCACTCCACCAGCGACGGAAAAACTGTTTTTT. Residues: CASTPPATEKLFF.

The chain employs TRBV5-1 and TRBJ2-3; D gene uncertain. The V gene lost 1 base and the J gene lost 3 bases, with 12 bases spanning the gap. The CDR3 is made up of 15 amino acids. The germline gives CDR1 SGHRS, CDR2 YFSETQ. The CDR3 DNA sequence: TGCGCCAGCAGCTTGAAGCTCCCAAGGACAGATACGCAGTATTTT. This encodes CASSLKLPRTDTQYF.

V and J are TRBV19 and TRBJ1-5; D is uncertain. The CDR3 is 14 residues long. Germline loops: CDR1 LNHDA, CDR2 SQIVND (reference sequence). Trimming cost V 8 bases and J 0 bases, with 11 bases left between them. The CDR3 sequence is CASSRTHSNQPQHF. The CDR3, as DNA: TGTGCCAGTTCTCGGACTCATAGCAATCAGCCCCAGCATTTT.

This clone was found a few times. This sequence joins TRBV29-1 and TRBJ2-7; 8 bases match TRBD2. J was trimmed by 7 bases and V by 4 bases; bases with no gene match: 3. The germline CDR1 and CDR2 sequences are SQVTM and ANQGSEA. This CDR3 spans 11 amino acids. CDR3 loop: CSVGTGGEQYF. CDR3 sequence (DNA): TGCAGCGTTGGGACGGGAGGGGAGCAGTACTTC.

The chain uses TRBV27 and TRBJ1-5; D remains unclear. Germline values: CDR1 MNHEY, CDR2 SMNVEV (reference sequence). The CDR3 runs to 13 residues. The ends were cut back, 3 bases at V and 6 bases at J, with 9 bases in the middle. CDR3 amino acids: CASSFAWGQPQHF. CDR3 DNA: TGTGCCAGCAGTTTCGCCTGGGGTCAGCCCCAGCATTTT.

V is TRBV11-3 and J is TRBJ1-3; unclear D gene. The CDR3 loop spans 13 amino acids. V shed 2 bases and J shed 0 bases, with 2 bases lying between them. Per germline, CDR1 SGHNT and CDR2 YENEEA. CDR3 DNA sequence: TGTGCCAGCAGCTTAAGCTCTGGAAACACCATATATTTT. Translation gives CASSLSSGNTIYF. Looking up the rest from reference TRBV11-3 and TRBJ1-3 gives the full variable domain: EAGVVQSPRYKIIEKKQPVAFWCNPISGHNTLYWYLQNLGQGPELLIRYENEEAVDDSQLPKDRFSAERLKGVDSTLKIQPAELGDSAVYLCASSLSSGNTIYFGEGSWLTVV.

The chain joins TRBV4-1 to TRBJ2-7; TRBD2 is a possible D gene (6 bases). V was pared by 0 bases and J by 2 bases, with 11 bases between. CDR1 and CDR2 (germline): MGHRA, YSYEKL. This CDR3 is built from 15 residues. CDR3 nucleotide sequence: TGCGCCAGCAGCCAAGAGGAGGGCCCCCCCTACGAGCAGTACTTC. This sequence encodes CASSQEEGPPYEQYF.

V is TRBV30 and J is TRBJ1-6; 10 nucleotides agree with TRBD1. The germline V gene has CDR1 GTSNPN and CDR2 SVGIG (reference sequence). This CDR3 comprises 14 residues. After removal of 1 base from V and 7 bases from J, the junction contained 1 base not matched to a gene. The CDR3 nucleotides are TGTGCCTGGAGTGAGGGACAGGGGAATTCACCCCTCCACTTT. Translation: CAWSEGQGNSPLHF.

V is TRBV6-1 and J is TRBJ1-2; possibly TRBD1 for D (6 bases). The CDR3 contains 14 residues. CDR1 is MNHNS, CDR2 SASEGT, per germline. Trimming cost V 3 bases and J 4 bases, with 12 bases left between them. CDR3 amino acids: CASSDYSGAYGYTF. In nucleotides, the CDR3 is TGTGCCAGCAGTGATTATTCAGGGGCCTATGGCTACACCTTC.

This rearrangement joins TRBV15 to TRBJ2-1; 10 bases are a match to TRBD2. In germline, CDR1 is LNHNV, CDR2 YYDKDF (reference sequence). With 8 bases clipped from V and 7 bases from J, the junction kept 14 bases outside the gene matches. This CDR3 contains 16 residues. The CDR3 sequence is CATEPSGSGIKNEQFF. The CDR3 DNA reads as TGTGCCACCGAACCTAGCGGGAGTGGAATTAAGAATGAGCAGTTCTTC. Combining the CDR3 with reference TRBV15 and TRBJ2-1 gives the whole variable domain DAMVIQNPRYQVTQFGKPVTLSCSQTLNHNVMYWYQQKSSQAPKLLFHYYDKDFNNEADTPDNFQSRRPNTSFCFLDIRSPGLGDTAMYLCATEPSGSGIKNEQFFGPGTRLTVL.